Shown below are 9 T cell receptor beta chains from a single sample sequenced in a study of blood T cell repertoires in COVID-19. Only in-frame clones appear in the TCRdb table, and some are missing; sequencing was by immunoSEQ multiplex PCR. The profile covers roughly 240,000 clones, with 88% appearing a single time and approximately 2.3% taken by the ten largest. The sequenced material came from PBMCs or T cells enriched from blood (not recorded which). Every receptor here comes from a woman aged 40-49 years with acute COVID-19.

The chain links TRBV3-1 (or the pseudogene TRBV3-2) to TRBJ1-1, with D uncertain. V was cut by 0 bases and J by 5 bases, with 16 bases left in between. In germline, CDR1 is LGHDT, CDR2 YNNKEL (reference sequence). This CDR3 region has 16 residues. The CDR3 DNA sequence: TGTGCCAGCAGCCAAGATATGGGCAGGAATTTGACTGAAGCTTTCTTT. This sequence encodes CASSQDMGRNLTEAFF.

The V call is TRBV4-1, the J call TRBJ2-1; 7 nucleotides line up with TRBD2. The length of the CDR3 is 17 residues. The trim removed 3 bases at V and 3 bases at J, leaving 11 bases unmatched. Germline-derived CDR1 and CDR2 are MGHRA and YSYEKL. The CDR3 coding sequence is TGCGCCAGCAGCCAGGAGAGAAGCGGGATACTCTACAATGAGCAGTTCTTC. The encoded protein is CASSQERSGILYNEQFF.

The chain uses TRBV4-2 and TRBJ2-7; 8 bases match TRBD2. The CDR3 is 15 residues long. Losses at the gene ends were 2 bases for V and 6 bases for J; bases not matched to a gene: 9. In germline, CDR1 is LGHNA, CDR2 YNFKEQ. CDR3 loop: CASSQPSGGQVEQYF. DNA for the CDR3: TGTGCCAGCAGCCAACCATCGGGGGGGCAGGTCGAGCAGTACTTC.

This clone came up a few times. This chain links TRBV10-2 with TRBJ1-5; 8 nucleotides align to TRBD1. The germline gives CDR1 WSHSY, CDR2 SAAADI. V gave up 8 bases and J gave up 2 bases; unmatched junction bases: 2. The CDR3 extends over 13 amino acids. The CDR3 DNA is TGCGCCAGCCAGGGGGCTGGCAATCAGCCCCAGCATTTT. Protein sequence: CASQGAGNQPQHF.

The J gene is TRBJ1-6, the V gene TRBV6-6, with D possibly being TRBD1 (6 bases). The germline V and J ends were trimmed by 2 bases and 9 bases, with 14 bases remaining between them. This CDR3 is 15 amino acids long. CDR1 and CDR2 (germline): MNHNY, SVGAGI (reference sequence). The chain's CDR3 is CASSYGGALSSPLHF. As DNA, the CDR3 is TGTGCCAGCAGTTACGGGGGGGCGCTGAGTTCACCCCTCCACTTT.

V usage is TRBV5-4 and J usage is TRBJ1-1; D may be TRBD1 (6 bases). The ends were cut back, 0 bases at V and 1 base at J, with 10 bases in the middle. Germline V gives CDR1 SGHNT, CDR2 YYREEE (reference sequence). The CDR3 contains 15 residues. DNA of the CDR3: TGTGCCAGCAGCTTGGGTGGACAGAAGAACACTGAAGCTTTCTTT. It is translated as CASSLGGQKNTEAFF.

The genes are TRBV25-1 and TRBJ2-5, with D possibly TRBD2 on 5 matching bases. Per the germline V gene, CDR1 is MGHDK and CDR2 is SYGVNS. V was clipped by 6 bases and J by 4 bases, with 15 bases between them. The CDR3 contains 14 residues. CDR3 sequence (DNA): TGTGCCAGCAGGGGAGACTCTATGGGAGAGACCCAGTACTTC. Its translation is CASRGDSMGETQYF. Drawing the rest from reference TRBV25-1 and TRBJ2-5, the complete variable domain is EADIYQTPRYLVIGTGKKITLECSQTMGHDKMYWYQQDPGMELHLIHYSYGVNSTEKGDLSSESTVSRIRTEHFPLTLESARPSHTSQYLCASRGDSMGETQYFGPGTRLLVL.

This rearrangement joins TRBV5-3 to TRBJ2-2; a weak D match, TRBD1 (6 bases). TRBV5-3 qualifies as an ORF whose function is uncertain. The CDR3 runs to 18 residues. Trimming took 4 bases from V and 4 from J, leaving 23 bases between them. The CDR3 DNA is TGTGCCAGAAGCGTACTAATCGGACAGCCGAATTTCACCGGGGAGCTGTTTTTT. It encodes CARSVLIGQPNFTGELFF.

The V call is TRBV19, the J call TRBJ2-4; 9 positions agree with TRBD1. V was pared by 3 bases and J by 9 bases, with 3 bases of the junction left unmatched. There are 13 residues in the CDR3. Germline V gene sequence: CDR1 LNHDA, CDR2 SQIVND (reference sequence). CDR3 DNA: TGTGCCAGTAGTATGACAGGGGGGGCCATTCAGTACTTC. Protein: CASSMTGGAIQYF. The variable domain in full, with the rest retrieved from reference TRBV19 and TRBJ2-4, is DGGITQSPKYLFRKEGQNVTLSCEQNLNHDAMYWYRQDPGQGLRLIYYSQIVNDFQKGDIAEGYSVSREKKESFPLTVTSAQKNPTAFYLCASSMTGGAIQYFGAGTRLSVL.